The sequence of this T cell receptor (beta chain) was determined in a study of preoperative IRX-2 immunotherapy in early breast cancer. Treatment specified: preoperative locoregional IRX-2 cytokine immunotherapy. This phase Ib study tested locoregional IRX-2 cytokine immunotherapy given before surgery. CDR1 is SNHLY and CDR2 is FYNNEI in the germline V gene. The CDR3 runs 13 residues. With 6 bases removed from V and 5 bases from J, the gap between germline ends came to 13 bases. TCRdb's table, derived via immunoSEQ multiplex PCR, lists solely in-frame clones and lacks some. The sample includes fewer than 30,000 clones, roughly 89% of them seen just once.

The rearrangement links TRBV2 to TRBJ1-1, with a weak D call TRBD1 (6 bases). The sequence derives from a human donor with breast cancer. This material was obtained from a patient treated with IRX-2 immunotherapy. The DNA for the CDR3 is TGTGCCAGCAGCCTACAGGGTGGAACTGAAGCTTTCTTT. Its translation: CASSLQGGTEAFF.